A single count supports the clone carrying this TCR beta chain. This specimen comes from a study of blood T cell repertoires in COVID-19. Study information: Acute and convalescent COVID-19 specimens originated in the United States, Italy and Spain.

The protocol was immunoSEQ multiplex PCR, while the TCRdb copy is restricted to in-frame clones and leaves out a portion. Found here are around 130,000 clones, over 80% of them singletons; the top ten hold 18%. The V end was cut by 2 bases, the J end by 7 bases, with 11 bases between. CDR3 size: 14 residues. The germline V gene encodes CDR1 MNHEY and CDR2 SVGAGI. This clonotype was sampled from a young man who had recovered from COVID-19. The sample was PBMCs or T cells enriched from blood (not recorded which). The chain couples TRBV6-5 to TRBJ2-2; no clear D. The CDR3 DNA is TGTGCCAGCAGTTACGGCCAGGATGTCGGGGAGCTGTTTTTT. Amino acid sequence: CASSYGQDVGELFF.